The TCR beta chain under discussion was sequenced for a study of naive and memory T cell subsets. In its sample, this clonotype ranks as medium-sized (0.01 to 0.1%). Treatment in this sample: skin biopsy from PPD injection site in Mantoux-positive individual. TCR cDNA received a 3' ligated oligonucleotide that carried a UMI. Unsorted total RNA, about 1 to 1000 ng, was DNase treated before reverse transcription. The SP2 primer and nested alpha and beta constant region primers amplified ligated cDNA in four rounds. MiXCR, run by TCRdb on the UMI-ligation and nested PCR reads, gives a single entry per CDR3 protein. The table records 30,000 to 35,000 distinct CDR3 sequences, about 6.2% of them present only once. The trim removed 4 bases at V and 5 bases at J, leaving 10 bases unmatched. Germline V gene data show CDR1 as SNHLY and CDR2 as FYNNEI. The CDR3 contains 16 residues.

This chain uses TRBV2 with TRBJ2-2; 7 bases map to TRBD1. This TCR was sampled from an adult in good health. Sequencing was performed on skin, taken from a tuberculin skin test site. The CDR3 reads CASSGFEGARTGELFF. The CDR3 DNA is TGTGCCAGCAGTGGGTTCGAGGGGGCTAGAACCGGGGAGCTGTTTTTT.